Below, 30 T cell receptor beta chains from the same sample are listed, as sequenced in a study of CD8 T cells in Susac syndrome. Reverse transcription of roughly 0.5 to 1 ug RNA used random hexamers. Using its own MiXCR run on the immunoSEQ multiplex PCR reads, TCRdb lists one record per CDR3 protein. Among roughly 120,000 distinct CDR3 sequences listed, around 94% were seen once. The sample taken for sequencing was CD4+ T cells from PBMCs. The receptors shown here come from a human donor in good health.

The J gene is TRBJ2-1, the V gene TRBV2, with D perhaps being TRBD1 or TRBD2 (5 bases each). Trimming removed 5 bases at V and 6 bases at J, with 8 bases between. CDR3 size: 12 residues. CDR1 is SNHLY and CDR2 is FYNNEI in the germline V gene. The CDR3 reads CASSTGANEQFF. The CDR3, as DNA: TGTGCCAGCAGTACCGGGGCCAATGAGCAGTTCTTC. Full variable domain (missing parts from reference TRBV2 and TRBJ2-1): EPEVTQTPSHQVTQMGQEVILRCVPISNHLYFYWYRQILGQKVEFLVSFYNNEISEKSEIFDDQFSVERPDGSNFTLKIRSTKLEDSAMYFCASSTGANEQFFGPGTRLTVL.

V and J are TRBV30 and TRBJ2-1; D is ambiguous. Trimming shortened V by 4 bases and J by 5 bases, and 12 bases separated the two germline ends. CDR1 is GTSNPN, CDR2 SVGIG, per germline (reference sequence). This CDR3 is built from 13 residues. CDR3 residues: CAWNPELNNEQFF. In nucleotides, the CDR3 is TGTGCCTGGAACCCCGAACTGAACAATGAGCAGTTCTTC.

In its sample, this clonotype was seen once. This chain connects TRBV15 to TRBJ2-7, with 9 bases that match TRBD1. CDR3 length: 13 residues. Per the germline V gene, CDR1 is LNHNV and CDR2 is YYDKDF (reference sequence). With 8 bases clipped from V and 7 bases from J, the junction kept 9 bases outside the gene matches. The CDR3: CATGTGRGREQYF. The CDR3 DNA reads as TGTGCCACCGGGACAGGGAGGGGTAGGGAGCAGTACTTC.

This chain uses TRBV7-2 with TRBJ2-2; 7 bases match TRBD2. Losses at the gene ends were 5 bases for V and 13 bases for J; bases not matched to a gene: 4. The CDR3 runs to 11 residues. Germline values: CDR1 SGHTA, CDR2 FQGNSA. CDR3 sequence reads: CASSLGTTLFF. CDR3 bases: TGTGCCAGCAGCCTCGGGACTACGCTGTTTTTT. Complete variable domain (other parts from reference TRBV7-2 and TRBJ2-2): GAGVSQSPSNKVTEKGKDVELRCDPISGHTALYWYRQSLGQGLEFLIYFQGNSAPDKSGLPSDRFSAERTGGSVSTLTIQRTQQEDSAVYLCASSLGTTLFFGEGSRLTVL.

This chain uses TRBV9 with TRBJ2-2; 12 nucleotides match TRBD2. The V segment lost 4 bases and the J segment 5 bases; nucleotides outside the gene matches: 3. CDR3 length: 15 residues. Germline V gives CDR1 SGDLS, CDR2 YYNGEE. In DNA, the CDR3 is TGTGCCAGCAGCCCGGGACTAGCGGGTACCGGGGAGCTGTTTTTT. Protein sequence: CASSPGLAGTGELFF.

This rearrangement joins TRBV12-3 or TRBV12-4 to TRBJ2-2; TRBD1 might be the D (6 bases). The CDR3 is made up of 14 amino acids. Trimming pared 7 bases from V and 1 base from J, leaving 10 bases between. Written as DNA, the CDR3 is TGTGCCAGCACGTACAGGGTGAACACCGGGGAGCTGTTTTTT. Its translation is CASTYRVNTGELFF.

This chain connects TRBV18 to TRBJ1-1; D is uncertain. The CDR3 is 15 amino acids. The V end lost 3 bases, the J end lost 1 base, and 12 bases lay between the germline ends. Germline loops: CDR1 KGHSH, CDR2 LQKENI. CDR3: CASSPPGGWNTEAFF. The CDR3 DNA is TGTGCCAGCTCACCCCCTGGAGGTTGGAACACTGAAGCTTTCTTT. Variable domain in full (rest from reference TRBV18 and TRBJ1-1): NAGVMQNPRHLVRRRGQEARLRCSPMKGHSHVYWYRQLPEEGLKFMVYLQKENIIDESGMPKERFSAEFPKEGPSILRIQQVVRGDSAAYFCASSPPGGWNTEAFFGQGTRLTVV.

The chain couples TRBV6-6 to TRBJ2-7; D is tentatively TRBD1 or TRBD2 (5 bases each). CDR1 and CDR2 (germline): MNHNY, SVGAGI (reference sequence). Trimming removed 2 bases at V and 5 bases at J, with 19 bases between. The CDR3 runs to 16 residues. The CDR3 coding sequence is TGTGCCAGCAGTTACCCGTACGGGACCCACGAGGACGAGCAGTACTTC. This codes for CASSYPYGTHEDEQYF.

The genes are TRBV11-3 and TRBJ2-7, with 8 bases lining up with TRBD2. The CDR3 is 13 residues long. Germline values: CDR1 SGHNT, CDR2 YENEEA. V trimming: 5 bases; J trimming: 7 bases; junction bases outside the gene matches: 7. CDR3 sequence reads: CASSPTSVGEQYF. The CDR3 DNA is TGTGCCAGCAGCCCGACTAGCGTTGGGGAGCAGTACTTC.

The CDR3 region is CASTPMTLNTEAFF. The CDR3 nucleotides are TGTGCCAGCACCCCGATGACACTGAACACTGAAGCTTTCTTT. The genes are TRBV6-1 and TRBJ1-1; D unresolved. Trimming took off 7 bases at V and 0 bases at J, with 12 bases between the two ends. Germline-derived CDR1 and CDR2 are MNHNS and SASEGT. The CDR3 consists of 14 residues.

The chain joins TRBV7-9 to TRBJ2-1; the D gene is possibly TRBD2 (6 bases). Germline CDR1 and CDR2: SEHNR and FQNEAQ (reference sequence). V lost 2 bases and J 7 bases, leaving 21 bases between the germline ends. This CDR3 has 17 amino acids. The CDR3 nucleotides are TGTGCCAGCAGCTTACCCCTCACCGGGACTGCGCGAAATGAGCAGTTCTTC. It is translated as CASSLPLTGTARNEQFF.

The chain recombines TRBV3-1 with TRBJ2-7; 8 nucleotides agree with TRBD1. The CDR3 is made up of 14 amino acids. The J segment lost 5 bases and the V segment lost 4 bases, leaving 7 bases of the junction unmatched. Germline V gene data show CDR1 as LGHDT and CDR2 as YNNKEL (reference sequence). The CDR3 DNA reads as TGTGCCAGCAGCCGTCCGGGACAGGAGGACGAGCAGTACTTC. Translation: CASSRPGQEDEQYF.

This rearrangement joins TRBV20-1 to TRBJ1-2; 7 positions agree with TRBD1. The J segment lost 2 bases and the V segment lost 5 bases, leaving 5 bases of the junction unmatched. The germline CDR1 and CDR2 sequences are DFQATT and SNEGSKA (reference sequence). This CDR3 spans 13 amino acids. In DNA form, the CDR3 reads TGCAGTGCTTCTGGACAGGAGAACTATGGCTACACCTTC. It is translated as CSASGQENYGYTF.

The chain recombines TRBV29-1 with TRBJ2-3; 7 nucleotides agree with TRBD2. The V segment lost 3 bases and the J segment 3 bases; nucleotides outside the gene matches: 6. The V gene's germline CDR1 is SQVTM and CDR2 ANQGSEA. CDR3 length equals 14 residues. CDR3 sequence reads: CSVEFGGSTDTQYF. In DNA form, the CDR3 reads TGCAGCGTTGAGTTTGGCGGGAGTACAGATACGCAGTATTTT.

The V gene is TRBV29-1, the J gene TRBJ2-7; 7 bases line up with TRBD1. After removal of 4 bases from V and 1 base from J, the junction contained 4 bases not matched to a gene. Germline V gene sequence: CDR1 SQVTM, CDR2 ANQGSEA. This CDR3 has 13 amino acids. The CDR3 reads CSVVPDRSYEQYF. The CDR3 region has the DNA TGCAGCGTTGTTCCGGACAGGTCCTACGAGCAGTACTTC.

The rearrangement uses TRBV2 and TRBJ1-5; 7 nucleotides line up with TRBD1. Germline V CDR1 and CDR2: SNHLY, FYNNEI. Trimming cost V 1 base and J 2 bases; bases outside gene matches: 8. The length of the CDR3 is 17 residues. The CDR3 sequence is CASSEVGGQGGNQPQHF. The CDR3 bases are TGTGCCAGCAGTGAAGTGGGTGGGCAGGGGGGCAATCAGCCCCAGCATTTT.

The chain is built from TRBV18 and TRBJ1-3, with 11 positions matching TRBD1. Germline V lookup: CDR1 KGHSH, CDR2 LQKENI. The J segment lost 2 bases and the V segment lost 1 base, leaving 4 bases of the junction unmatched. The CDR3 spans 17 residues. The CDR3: CASSPLGQGGPGNTIYF. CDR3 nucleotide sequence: TGTGCCAGCTCACCACTGGGACAGGGGGGACCTGGAAACACCATATATTTT.

CDR3 amino acids: CASSLGASRDGYTF. In DNA, the CDR3 is TGTGCCAGCAGCTTGGGCGCCTCCCGGGATGGCTACACCTTC. This sequence joins TRBV5-6 and TRBJ1-2; no reliable D call. Germline V gives CDR1 SGHDT, CDR2 YYEEEE. V lost 0 bases and J 6 bases, leaving 12 bases between the germline ends. The CDR3 sequence is 14 residues long.

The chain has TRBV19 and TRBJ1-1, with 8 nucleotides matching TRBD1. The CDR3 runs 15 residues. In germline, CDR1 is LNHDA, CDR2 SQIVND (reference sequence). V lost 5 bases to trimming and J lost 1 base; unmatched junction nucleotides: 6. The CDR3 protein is CASSPRQGPNTEAFF. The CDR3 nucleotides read TGTGCCAGTAGTCCGCGACAGGGGCCGAACACTGAAGCTTTCTTT.

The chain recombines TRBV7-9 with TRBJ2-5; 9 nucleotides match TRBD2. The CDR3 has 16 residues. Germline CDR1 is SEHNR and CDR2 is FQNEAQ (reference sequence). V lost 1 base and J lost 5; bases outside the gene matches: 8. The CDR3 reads CASSLGLAGNDETQYF. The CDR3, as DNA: TGTGCCAGCAGCTTAGGGCTAGCGGGAAATGATGAGACCCAGTACTTC.

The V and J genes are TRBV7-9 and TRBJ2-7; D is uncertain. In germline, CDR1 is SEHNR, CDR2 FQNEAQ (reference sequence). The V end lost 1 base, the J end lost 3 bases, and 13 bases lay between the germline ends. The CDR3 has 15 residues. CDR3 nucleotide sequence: TGTGCCAGCAGCTTAGTCAGCCCCCTTGGCTACGAGCAGTACTTC. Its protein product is CASSLVSPLGYEQYF.

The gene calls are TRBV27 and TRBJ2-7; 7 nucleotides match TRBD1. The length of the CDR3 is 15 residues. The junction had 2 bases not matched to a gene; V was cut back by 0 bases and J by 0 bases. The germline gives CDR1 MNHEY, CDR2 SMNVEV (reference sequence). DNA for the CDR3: TGTGCCAGCAGTTTATCTACAGGGGCCTCCTACGAGCAGTACTTC. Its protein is CASSLSTGASYEQYF.

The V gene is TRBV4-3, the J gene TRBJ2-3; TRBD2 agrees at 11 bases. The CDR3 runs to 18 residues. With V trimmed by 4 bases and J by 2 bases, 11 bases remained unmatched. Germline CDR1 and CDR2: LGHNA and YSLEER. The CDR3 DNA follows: TGCGCCAGCAGCCGTCAGCCCTTGGGACTAGCGGACACAGATACGCAGTATTTT. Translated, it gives CASSRQPLGLADTDTQYF.

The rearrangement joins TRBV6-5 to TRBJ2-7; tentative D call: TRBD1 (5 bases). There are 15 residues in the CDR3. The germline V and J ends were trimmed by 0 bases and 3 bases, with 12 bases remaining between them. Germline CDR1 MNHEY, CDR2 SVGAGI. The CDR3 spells CASSYSFPDSYEQYF. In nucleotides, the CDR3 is TGTGCCAGCAGTTACTCGTTCCCCGACAGCTACGAGCAGTACTTC.

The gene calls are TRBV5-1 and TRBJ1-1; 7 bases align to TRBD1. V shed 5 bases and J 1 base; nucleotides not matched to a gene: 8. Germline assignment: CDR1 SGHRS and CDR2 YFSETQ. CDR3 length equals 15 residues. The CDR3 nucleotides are TGCGCCAGCAGTTACCAAACAGGGGAGAACACTGAAGCTTTCTTT. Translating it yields CASSYQTGENTEAFF.

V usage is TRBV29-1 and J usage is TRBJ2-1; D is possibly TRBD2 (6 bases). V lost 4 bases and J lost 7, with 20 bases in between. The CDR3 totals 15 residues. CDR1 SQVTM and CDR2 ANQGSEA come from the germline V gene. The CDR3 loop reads CSVVQISGGKNEQFF. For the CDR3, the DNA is TGCAGCGTTGTCCAAATTAGCGGTGGGAAAAATGAGCAGTTCTTC.

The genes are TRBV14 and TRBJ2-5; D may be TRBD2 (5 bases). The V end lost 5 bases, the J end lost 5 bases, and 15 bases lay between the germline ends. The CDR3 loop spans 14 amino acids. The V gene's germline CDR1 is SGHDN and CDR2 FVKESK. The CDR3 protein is CASSAIRGFETQYF. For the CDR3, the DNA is TGTGCCAGCAGCGCAATACGGGGATTCGAGACCCAGTACTTC.

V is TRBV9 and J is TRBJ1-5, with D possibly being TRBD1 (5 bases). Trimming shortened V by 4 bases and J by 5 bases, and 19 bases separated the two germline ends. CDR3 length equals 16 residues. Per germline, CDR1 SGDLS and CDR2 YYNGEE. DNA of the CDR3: TGTGCCAGCAGCTTATCCCCTGGGGGAAGGGATCAGCCCCAGCATTTT. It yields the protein CASSLSPGGRDQPQHF.

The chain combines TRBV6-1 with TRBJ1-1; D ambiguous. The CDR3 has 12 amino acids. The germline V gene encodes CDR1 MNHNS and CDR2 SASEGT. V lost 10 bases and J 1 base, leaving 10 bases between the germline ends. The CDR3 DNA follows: TGTGCCACCTCCCGTGGGAACACTGAAGCTTTCTTT. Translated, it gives CATSRGNTEAFF.

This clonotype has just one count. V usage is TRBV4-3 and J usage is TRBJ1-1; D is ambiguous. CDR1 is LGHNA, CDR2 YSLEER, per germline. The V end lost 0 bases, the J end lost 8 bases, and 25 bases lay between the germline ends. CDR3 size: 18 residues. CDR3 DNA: TGCGCCAGCAGCCAAGATCGGACCACGTGGGCCGTCTCTCCCGAAGCTTTCTTT. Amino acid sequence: CASSQDRTTWAVSPEAFF.